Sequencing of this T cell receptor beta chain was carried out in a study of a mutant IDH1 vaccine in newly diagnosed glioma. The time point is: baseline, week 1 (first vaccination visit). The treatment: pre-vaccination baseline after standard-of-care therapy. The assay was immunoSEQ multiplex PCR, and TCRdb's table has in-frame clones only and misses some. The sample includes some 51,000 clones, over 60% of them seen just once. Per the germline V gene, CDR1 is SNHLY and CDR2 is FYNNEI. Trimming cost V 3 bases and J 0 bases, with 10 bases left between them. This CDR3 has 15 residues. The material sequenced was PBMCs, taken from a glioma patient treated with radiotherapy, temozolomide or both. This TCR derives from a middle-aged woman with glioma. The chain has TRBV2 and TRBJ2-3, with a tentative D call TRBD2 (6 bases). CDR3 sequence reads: CASSDAGTSTDTQYF. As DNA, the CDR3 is TGTGCCAGCAGTGACGCAGGGACTAGCACAGATACGCAGTATTTT.